This T cell receptor beta chain was captured in a study of T cells in Graves' hyperthyroidism and ophthalmopathy. The overall study: Sampling of peripheral blood happened at initial diagnosis, prior to any treatment.

Study findings and constraints: The model forecast ophthalmopathy, anticipating it by a median approximately 6.2 months before onset.

Of note for this clonotype: The target antigen is unknown.

Per the germline V gene, CDR1 is KGHDR and CDR2 is SFDVKD. The CDR3 extends over 14 amino acids. V lost 6 bases and J 4 bases, leaving 12 bases between the germline ends. TCR beta CDR3 region amplification was performed from RNA transcripts. The TCR CDR3 was amplified in a first-round RT-PCR using the HTBI primer set. TCRdb re-called the multiplex PCR reads with MiXCR, one entry per CDR3 protein. The sample carries 450,000 to 600,000 distinct CDR3 sequences, about 20% recorded once. Sequenced sample: blood. The chain employs TRBV24-1 and TRBJ2-1, with D possibly TRBD2 on 5 matching bases. The TCR originated in a middle-aged man with Graves' ophthalmopathy. In DNA, the CDR3 is TGTGCCACCAGTTTGAGCGGATGGTACAATGAGCAGTTCTTC. This encodes CATSLSGWYNEQFF.